This T cell receptor beta chain was identified in a study of post-analysis software for immune sequencing data (dated by TCRdb to between 2015 and 2017). Study-level background: Recorded disease courses included relapsing-remitting, secondary progressive and progressive-relapsing multiple sclerosis, with some patients lacking subtype annotation. The multiple sclerosis patient repertoires were compared with about a dozen previously published healthy control repertoires from donors aged roughly 6 to 27 years. A subset of samples was prepared in parallel using single-end sample barcoding, then pooled and co-amplified after Illumina adapter ligation. Beyond this particular receptor, the publication reports: Significantly higher frequencies in patients than in controls were found for roughly 5 TRBV segments, including TRBV5-6, TRBV5-1 and TRBV20-1. The multiple sclerosis patient group was slightly younger than the control group. Normalized Chao1 diversity was significantly lower in multiple sclerosis patients than controls, suggesting substantial peripheral T-cell clonal expansion. Direct clustering with F measure revealed strong co-clustering of samples prepared in the same batch, which led to a batch-effect correction.

The germline V gene specifies SGHRS as CDR1 and YFSETQ as CDR2. The CDR3 runs 14 residues from the cysteine to the phenylalanine. The CDR3 DNA has 42 bases and is translated from base 1. V is pruned by 0 bases and J by 10 bases, leaving 4 bases of the junction without a gene match. TCR beta repertoires were profiled from peripheral blood of about a dozen young patients with multiple sclerosis to demonstrate the VDJtools post-analysis software. The multiple sclerosis patients were children and adolescents ranging in age from about 6 to 16 years. Only a few counts were recorded for this clonotype. Its antigen remains unidentified. Base qualities are missing; no much larger clone stands one base away. Library construction relied on PCR. Sequencing took place on an Illumina HiSeq 2500. To reduce PCR and sequencing biases, unique molecular identifiers were incorporated into the TCR beta cDNA libraries. Every 1 to 10 million input T cells yielded some 500,000 cDNA molecules, meaning each molecule approximated one T cell. The same protocol used for the earlier healthy control dataset was applied to prepare and sequence the patient libraries. Samples belonging to the same batch were prepared together, multiplexed and sequenced on a shared HiSeq lane. Turning to the authors' computational methods: MIGEC handled the raw barcoded reads, throwing out single-read molecular identifier groups before consensus assembly and CDR3 extraction. Clonotype tables were post-analysed with VDJtools, and diversity was normalized by down-sampling all datasets to the smallest sample size. In repertoire overlap clustering, CDR3 amino acid sequences, but not nucleotide sequences, were matched to correct batch-related cross-sample contamination. In-frame beta chains were kept once TCRdb had trimmed the public reads at Q25 with fastp and called clones with MiXCR. CDR3 protein sequences are deduplicated, and each keeps its most common genes and DNA. V and J calls and clone size were set by TCRdb, not the authors. The sample records approximately 690,000 distinct CDR3 sequences, approximately 59% of which are singletons. Clones ranked in the top ten supply around 11% of the sample.

This sequence uses TRBV5-1 and TRBJ2-1, and 10 junction bases match TRBD1. The sequence was collected from a girl aged 2 to 9 with multiple sclerosis. Sequencing was performed on blood. CDR3 region: CASSLGDRGGEQFF. The nucleotide sequence is given as TGCGCCAGCAGCTTGGGGGACAGGGGAGGCGAGCAGTTCTTC.